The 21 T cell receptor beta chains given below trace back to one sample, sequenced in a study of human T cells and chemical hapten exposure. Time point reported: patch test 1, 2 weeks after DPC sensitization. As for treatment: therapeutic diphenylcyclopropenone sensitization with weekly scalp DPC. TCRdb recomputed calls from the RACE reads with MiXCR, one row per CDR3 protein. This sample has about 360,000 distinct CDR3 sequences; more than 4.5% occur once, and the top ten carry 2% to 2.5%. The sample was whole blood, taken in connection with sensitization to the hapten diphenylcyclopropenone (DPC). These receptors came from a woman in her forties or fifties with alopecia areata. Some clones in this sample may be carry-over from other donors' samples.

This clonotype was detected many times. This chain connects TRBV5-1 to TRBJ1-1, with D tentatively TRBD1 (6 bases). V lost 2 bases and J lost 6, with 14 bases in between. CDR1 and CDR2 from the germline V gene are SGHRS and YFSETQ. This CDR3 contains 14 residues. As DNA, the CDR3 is TGCGCCAGCAGCTTAGTGGTACAGGGATCTGAAGCTTTCTTT. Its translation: CASSLVVQGSEAFF.

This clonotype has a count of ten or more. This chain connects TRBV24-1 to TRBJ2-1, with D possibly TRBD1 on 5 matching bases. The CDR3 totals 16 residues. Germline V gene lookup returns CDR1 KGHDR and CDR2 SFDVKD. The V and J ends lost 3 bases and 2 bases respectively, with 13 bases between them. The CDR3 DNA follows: TGTGCCACCAGTGATAGCTGGACATCGACCTACAATGAGCAGTTCTTC. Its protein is CATSDSWTSTYNEQFF.

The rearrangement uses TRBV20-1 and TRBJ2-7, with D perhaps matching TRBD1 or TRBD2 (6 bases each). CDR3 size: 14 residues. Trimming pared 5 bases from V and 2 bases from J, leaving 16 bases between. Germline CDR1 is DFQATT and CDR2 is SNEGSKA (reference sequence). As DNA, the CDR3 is TGCAGTGCTCGGAAGGGGGGCCCAACCTACGAGCAGTACTTC. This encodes CSARKGGPTYEQYF.

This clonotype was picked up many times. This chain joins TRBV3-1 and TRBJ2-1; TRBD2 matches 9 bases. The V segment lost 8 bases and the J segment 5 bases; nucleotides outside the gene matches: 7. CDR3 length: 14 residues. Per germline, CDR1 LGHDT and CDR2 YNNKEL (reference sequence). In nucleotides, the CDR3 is TGTGCCAGCTCGAGCGGGGGGCGTAACAATGAGCAGTTCTTC. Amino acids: CASSSGGRNNEQFF.

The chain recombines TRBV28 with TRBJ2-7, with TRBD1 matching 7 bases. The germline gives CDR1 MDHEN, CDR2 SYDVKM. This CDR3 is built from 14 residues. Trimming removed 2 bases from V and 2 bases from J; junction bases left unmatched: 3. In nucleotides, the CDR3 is TGTGCCAGCAGTTTAGGGACAGTCCCCTACGAGCAGTACTTC. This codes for CASSLGTVPYEQYF.

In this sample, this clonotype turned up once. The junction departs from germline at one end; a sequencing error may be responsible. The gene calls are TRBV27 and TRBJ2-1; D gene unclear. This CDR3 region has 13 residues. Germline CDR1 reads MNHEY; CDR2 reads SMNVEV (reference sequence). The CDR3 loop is CASSLAVDNVQFF. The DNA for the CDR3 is TGTGCCAGCAGTTTGGCCGTTGACAATGTGCAGTTCTTC.

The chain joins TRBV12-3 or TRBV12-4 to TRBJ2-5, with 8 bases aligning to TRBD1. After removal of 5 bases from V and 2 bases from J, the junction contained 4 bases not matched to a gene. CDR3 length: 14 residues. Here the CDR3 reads CASSRGQEQETQYF. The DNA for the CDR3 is TGTGCCAGCAGTAGGGGACAGGAACAAGAGACCCAGTACTTC.

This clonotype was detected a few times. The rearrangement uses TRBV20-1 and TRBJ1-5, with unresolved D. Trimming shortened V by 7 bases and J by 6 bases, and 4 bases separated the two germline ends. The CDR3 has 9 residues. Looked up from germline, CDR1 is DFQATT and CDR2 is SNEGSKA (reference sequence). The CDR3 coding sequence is TGCAGTGGGGGTCAGCCCCAGCATTTT. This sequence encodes CSGGQPQHF.

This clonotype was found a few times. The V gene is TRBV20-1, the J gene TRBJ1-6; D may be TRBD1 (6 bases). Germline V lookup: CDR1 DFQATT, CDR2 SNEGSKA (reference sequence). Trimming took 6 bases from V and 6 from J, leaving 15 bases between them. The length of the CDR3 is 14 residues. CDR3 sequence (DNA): TGCAGTGCCCGATCAGGGGCCAGTAATTCACCCCTCCACTTT. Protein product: CSARSGASNSPLHF.

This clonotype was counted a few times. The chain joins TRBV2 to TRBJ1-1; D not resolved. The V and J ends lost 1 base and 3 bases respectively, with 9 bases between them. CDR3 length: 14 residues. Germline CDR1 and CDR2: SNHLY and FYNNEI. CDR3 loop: CASSEGRTHTEAFF. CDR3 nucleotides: TGTGCCAGCAGTGAAGGCAGGACCCACACTGAAGCTTTCTTT.

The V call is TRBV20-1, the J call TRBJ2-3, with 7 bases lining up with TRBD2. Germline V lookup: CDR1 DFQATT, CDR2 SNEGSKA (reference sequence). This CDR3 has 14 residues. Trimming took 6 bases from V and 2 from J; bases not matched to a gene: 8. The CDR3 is CSAPPSGVTDTQYF. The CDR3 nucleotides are TGCAGTGCCCCCCCGAGCGGGGTCACAGATACGCAGTATTTT.

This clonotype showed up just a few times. In DNA form, the CDR3 reads TGTGCCAGCAGTTACTCGACGGGGACGGGACGAGGCGAGCAGTACTTC. It yields the protein CASSYSTGTGRGEQYF. The rearrangement joins TRBV6-5 to TRBJ2-7; D possibly matches TRBD1 or TRBD2 (5 bases each). V lost 0 bases and J lost 6, with 18 bases in between. Per germline, CDR1 MNHEY and CDR2 SVGAGI. The CDR3 is 16 residues long.

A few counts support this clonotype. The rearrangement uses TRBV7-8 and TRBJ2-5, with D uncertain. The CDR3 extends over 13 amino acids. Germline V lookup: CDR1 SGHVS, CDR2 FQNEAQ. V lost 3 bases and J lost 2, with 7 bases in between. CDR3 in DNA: TGTGCCAGCAGCTTTGAGGTTCAAGAGACCCAGTACTTC. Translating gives CASSFEVQETQYF.

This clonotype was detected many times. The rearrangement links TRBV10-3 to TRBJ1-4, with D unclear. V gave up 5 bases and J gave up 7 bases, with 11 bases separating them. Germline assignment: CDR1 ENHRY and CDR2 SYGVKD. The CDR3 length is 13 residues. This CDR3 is CAISPMWGEKLFF. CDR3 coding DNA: TGTGCCATCAGTCCCATGTGGGGTGAAAAACTGTTTTTT.

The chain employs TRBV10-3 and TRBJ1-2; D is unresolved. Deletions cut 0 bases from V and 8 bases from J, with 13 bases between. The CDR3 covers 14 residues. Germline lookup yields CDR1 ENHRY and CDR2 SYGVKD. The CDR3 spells CAISESIRAFGYTF. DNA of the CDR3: TGTGCCATCAGTGAGTCGATAAGGGCCTTCGGCTACACCTTC.

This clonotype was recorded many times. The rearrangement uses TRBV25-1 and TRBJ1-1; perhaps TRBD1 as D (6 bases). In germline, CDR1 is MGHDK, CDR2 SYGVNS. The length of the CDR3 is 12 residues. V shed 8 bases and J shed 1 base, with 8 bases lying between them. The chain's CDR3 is CASGGQNTEAFF. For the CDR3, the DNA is TGTGCCAGCGGGGGACAGAACACTGAAGCTTTCTTT. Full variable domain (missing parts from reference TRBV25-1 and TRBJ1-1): EADIYQTPRYLVIGTGKKITLECSQTMGHDKMYWYQQDPGMELHLIHYSYGVNSTEKGDLSSESTVSRIRTEHFPLTLESARPSHTSQYLCASGGQNTEAFFGQGTRLTVV.

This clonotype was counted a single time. CDR3 bases: TGTGCCAGCAAGATAACAGGGGGCACAGATACGCAGTATTTT. The encoded protein is CASKITGGTDTQYF. The chain uses TRBV2 and TRBJ2-3; 7 bases are shared with TRBD1. CDR1 and CDR2 (germline): SNHLY, FYNNEI. The CDR3 contains 14 residues. Unmatched junction bases numbered 5, after V lost 7 bases and J lost 1 base.

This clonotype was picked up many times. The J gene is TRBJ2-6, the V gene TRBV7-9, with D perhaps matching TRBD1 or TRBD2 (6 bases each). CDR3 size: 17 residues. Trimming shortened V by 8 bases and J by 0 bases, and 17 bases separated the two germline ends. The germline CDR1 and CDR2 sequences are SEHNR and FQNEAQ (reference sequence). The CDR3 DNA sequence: TGTGCCAGCTCCCGCCCCGGGGGCGGCTCTGGGGCCAACGTCCTGACTTTC. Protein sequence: CASSRPGGGSGANVLTF. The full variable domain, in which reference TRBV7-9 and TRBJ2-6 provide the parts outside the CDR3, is DTGVSQNPRHKITKRGQNVTFRCDPISEHNRLYWYRQTLGQGPEFLTYFQNEAQLEKSRLLSDRFSAERPKGSFSTLEIQRTEQGDSAMYLCASSRPGGGSGANVLTFGAGSRLTVL.

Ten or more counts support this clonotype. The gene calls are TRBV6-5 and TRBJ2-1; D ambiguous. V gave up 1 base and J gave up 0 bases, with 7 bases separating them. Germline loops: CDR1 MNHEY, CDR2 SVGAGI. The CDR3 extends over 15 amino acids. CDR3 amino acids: CASSYFGFSYNEQFF. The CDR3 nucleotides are TGTGCCAGCAGTTACTTCGGTTTCTCCTACAATGAGCAGTTCTTC.

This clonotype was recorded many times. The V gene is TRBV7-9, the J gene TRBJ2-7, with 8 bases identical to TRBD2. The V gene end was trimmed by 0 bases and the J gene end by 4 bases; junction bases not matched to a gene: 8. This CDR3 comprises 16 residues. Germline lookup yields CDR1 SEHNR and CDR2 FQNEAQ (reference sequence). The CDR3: CASSLALGLAKYEQYF. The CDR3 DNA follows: TGTGCCAGCAGCTTAGCCCTAGGACTAGCTAAGTACGAGCAGTACTTC. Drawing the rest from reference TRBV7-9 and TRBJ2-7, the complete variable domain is DTGVSQNPRHKITKRGQNVTFRCDPISEHNRLYWYRQTLGQGPEFLTYFQNEAQLEKSRLLSDRFSAERPKGSFSTLEIQRTEQGDSAMYLCASSLALGLAKYEQYFGPGTRLTVT.

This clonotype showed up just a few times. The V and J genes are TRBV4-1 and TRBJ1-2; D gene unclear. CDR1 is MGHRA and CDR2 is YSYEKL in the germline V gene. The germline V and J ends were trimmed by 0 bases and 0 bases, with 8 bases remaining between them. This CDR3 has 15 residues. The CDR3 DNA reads TGCGCCAGCAGCCAAGAGAGCACGTCTAACTATGGCTACACCTTC. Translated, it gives CASSQESTSNYGYTF.